Listed below are T cell receptor beta chains from one sample, sequenced in a study of Ad26.COV2.S vaccination and SARS-CoV-2 variants. Clones were sequenced by immunoSEQ multiplex PCR, and TCRdb holds only the in-frame ones, with some missing. The sample records 440,000 or so clones, roughly 88% being singletons. The sequencing used peripheral blood, collected in a trial of Ad26.COV2.S vaccine versus placebo. Receptors originate from a person aged 18-60 years who received the Ad26.COV2.S COVID-19 vaccine or a placebo. Both conserved end residues are part of each CDR3. A D gene is named only where the DNA matches it firmly. A row's size may be missing; if present it is once, few, many or a size class.

V gene: TRBV10-3
J gene: TRBJ1-2
clone size: once
D gene: TRBD1
CDR3 DNA: TGTGCCATCAGTGAGCCGACAGGGACCTATGGCTACACCTTC
CDR3 protein: CAISEPTGTYGYTF

V gene: TRBV7-8
J gene: TRBJ2-7
clone size: -
D gene: -
CDR3 DNA: TGTGCCAGCAGCCGAGGGGGGGACTACGAGCAGTACTTC
CDR3 protein: CASSRGGDYEQYF

V gene: TRBV4-3
J gene: TRBJ2-5
clone size: -
D gene: -
CDR3 DNA: TGCGCCAGCAGCCGGAAGGGATCTAGTGTAGAGACCCAGTACTTC
CDR3 protein: CASSRKGSSVETQYF

V gene: TRBV28
J gene: TRBJ2-2
clone size: -
D gene: TRBD2
CDR3 DNA: TGTGCCAGCAGTACTAGGGGGACTAGCGGGAGGGTAAAGACCGGGGAGCTGTTTTTT
CDR3 protein: CASSTRGTSGRVKTGELFF

V gene: TRBV6-4
J gene: TRBJ2-2
clone size: few
D gene: -
CDR3 DNA: TGTGCCAGCAGTGCAGGGGCAACCGGGGAGCTGTTTTTT
CDR3 protein: CASSAGATGELFF

V gene: TRBV15
J gene: TRBJ2-1
clone size: -
D gene: TRBD2
CDR3 DNA: TGTGCCACCATAGTGGGAGGGCCCTACAATGAGCAGTTCTTC
CDR3 protein: CATIVGGPYNEQFF

V gene: TRBV28
J gene: TRBJ2-7
clone size: -
D gene: TRBD1
CDR3 DNA: TGTGCCAGCACCCACACGACAGGGGGCTACGAGCAGTACTTC
CDR3 protein: CASTHTTGGYEQYF

V gene: TRBV19
J gene: TRBJ2-3
clone size: once
D gene: TRBD1
CDR3 DNA: TGTGCCAGTAGTCCCCCCCGTGGACAGGGTTCCCGCACAGATACGCAGTATTTT
CDR3 protein: CASSPPRGQGSRTDTQYF

V gene: TRBV7-2
J gene: TRBJ2-3
clone size: -
D gene: -
CDR3 DNA: TGTGCCAGCAGCTACTTCACAGATACGCAGTATTTT
CDR3 protein: CASSYFTDTQYF

V gene: TRBV5-5
J gene: TRBJ1-5
clone size: -
D gene: TRBD1
CDR3 DNA: TGTGCCAGCAGCTCCCGGGGACAGGGGGCCCTAACCAATCAGCCCCAGCATTTT
CDR3 protein: CASSSRGQGALTNQPQHF

V gene: TRBV18
J gene: TRBJ1-5
clone size: -
D gene: TRBD1
CDR3 DNA: TGTGCCAGCTCTCGACAGGGGTTGAGCAATCAGCCCCAGCATTTT
CDR3 protein: CASSRQGLSNQPQHF

V gene: TRBV28
J gene: TRBJ1-5
clone size: -
D gene: -
CDR3 DNA: TGTGCCAGCAGCGACACCGATAGCAATCAGCCCCAGCATTTT
CDR3 protein: CASSDTDSNQPQHF

V gene: TRBV5-6
J gene: TRBJ2-7
clone size: -
D gene: TRBD2
CDR3 DNA: TGTGCCAGCAGCTTGGTTAGCGGGAGACTTGAGCAGTACTTC
CDR3 protein: CASSLVSGRLEQYF

V gene: TRBV6-4
J gene: TRBJ1-1
clone size: -
D gene: -
CDR3 DNA: TGTGCCAGCAGCAGGGGCGTGAACACTGAAGCTTTCTTT
CDR3 protein: CASSRGVNTEAFF

V gene: TRBV5-1
J gene: TRBJ2-5
clone size: -
D gene: -
CDR3 DNA: TGCGCCAGCAGCTTGGAGACAGCACAAGAGACCCAGTACTTC
CDR3 protein: CASSLETAQETQYF

V gene: TRBV11-2
J gene: TRBJ2-5
clone size: -
D gene: -
CDR3 DNA: TGTGCCAGCAGCTTACAAGGAGGGCTTTTAGAGACCCAGTACTTC
CDR3 protein: CASSLQGGLLETQYF

V gene: TRBV7-6
J gene: TRBJ2-3
clone size: -
D gene: -
CDR3 DNA: TGTGCCAGCAGCCGGACTGCGCTGAGCACAGATACGCAGTATTTT
CDR3 protein: CASSRTALSTDTQYF

V gene: TRBV4-3
J gene: TRBJ2-7
clone size: -
D gene: -
CDR3 DNA: TGCACCAGCAGCCAAGATTTGGGCGGGACCTACGAGCAGTACTTC
CDR3 protein: CTSSQDLGGTYEQYF

V gene: TRBV7-2
J gene: TRBJ2-7
clone size: few
D gene: -
CDR3 DNA: TGTGCCAGCAGCTTTGGGAACCTCGAGCAGTACTTC
CDR3 protein: CASSFGNLEQYF

V gene: TRBV5-5
J gene: TRBJ1-1
clone size: once
D gene: -
CDR3 DNA: TGTGCCAGCAGCTTTCCCGGACCCCACGGGGCTGAAGCTTTCTTT
CDR3 protein: CASSFPGPHGAEAFF